This record looks at one TCR beta chain sequence and its context. A clone one base away is much larger, so this may be a read error. Amplification of TCR beta CDR3 regions used RNA as the template. The primer set for the first-round RT-PCR of the TCR CDR3 was HTBI. In TCRdb, the multiplex PCR reads were re-called with MiXCR into one record per CDR3 protein. Among approximately 700,000 distinct CDR3 sequences listed, about 15% were seen once. This entry is derived from a study of T cells in Graves' hyperthyroidism and ophthalmopathy. V was shortened by 11 bases and J by 3 bases, with 22 bases between the two germline ends. This CDR3 has 15 amino acids. The germline CDR1 and CDR2 sequences are MNHEY and SVGEGT.

Sequenced input: blood. The sequence was obtained from a man between 18 and 29 years old with Graves' hyperthyroidism. This chain uses TRBV6-2 or TRBV6-3 with TRBJ1-1; D uncertain. The CDR3 bases are TGTGCCGGCCGTAACTGGTCGGAGGAGCACACTGAAGCTTTCTTT. It specifies CAGRNWSEEHTEAFF.